This paragraph covers one TCR beta chain sequence. The germline V gene encodes CDR1 LGHNT and CDR2 FRNRAP. The CDR3 extends over 13 amino acids. Trimming at V came to 5 bases and at J to 9 bases, leaving 6 bases not matched to a gene. Original handling: Cell counts per sample came from amplifying reference gene primers. The repertoire was sequenced with immunoSEQ multiplex PCR; TCRdb's copy has only in-frame clones and lacks some. V, J and clone size derive from that table, while D and trimming were established from the DNA sequence. The table lists more than 150,000 clones, approximately 88% of them singletons. The sample belongs to a study of blood T cell repertoires in COVID-19.

The chain employs TRBV12-5 and TRBJ2-1, with 8 bases fitting TRBD2. This clonotype was sampled from a woman aged 55 to 70 with acute or convalescent COVID-19. The sequenced material came from peripheral blood. CDR3 protein: CASGPPGGGEQFF. The CDR3 region has the DNA TGTGCTAGTGGTCCGCCGGGAGGGGGTGAGCAGTTCTTC.